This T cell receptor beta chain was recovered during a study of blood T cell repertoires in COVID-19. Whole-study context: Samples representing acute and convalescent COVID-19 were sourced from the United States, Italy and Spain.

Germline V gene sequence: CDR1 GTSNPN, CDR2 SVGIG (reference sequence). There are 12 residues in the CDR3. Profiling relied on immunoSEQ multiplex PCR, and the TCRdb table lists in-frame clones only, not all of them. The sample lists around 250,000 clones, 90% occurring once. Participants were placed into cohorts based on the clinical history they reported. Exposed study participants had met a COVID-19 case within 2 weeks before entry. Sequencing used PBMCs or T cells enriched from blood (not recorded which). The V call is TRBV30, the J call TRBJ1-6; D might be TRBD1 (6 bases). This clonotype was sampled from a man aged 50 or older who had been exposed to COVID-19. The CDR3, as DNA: TGTGCAACCGGGACATTTCCTTCACCCCTCCACTTT. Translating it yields CATGTFPSPLHF.